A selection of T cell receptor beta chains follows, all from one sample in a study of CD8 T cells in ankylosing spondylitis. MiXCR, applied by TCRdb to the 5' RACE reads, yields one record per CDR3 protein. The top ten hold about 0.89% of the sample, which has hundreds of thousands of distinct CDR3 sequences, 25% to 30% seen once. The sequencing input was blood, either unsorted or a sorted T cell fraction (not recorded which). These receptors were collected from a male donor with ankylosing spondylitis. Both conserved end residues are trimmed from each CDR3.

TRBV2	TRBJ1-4	ASSQQGANEKLF
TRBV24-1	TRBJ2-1	ATNGGSGTSLDEQF
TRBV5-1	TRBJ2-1	ASSLDVAGSYNEQF
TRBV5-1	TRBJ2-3	ASRAGRGDTQY
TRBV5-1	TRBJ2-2	ASSSLWPSNTGELF
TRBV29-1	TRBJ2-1	SARDRGQQF
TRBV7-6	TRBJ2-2	ASSLVGGGSDTGELF
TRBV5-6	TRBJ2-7	ASSPLARTSYEQY
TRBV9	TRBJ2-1	ASSVGAGGYNEQF
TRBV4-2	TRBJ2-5	ASSPAASEQETQY
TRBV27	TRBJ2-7	ASSTVDSSYEQY
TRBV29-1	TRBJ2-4	SVRRLGQGDGIQY
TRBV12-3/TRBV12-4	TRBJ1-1	ASSFGMNTEAF
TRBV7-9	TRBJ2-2	ASSTGQYTGELF
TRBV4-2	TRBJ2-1	ASSQEWDLNEQF
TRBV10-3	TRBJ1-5	AIRGQGAGQPQH
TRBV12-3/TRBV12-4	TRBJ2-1	ASSPTRTGEQF
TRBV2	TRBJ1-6	ASSGGINLNFNNSPLH
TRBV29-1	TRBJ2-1	SVPRMMEQF
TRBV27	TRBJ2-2	ASSWGGTGIGELF
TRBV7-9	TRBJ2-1	ASSLAGHEQF
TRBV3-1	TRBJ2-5	ASSPSDRGQETQY
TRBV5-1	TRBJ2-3	ASSLELWESTDTQY
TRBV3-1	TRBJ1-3	ASSQGGFSDSGNTIY
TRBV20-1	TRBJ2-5	STIWRGQETQY
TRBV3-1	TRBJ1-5	ASSQASGPQH
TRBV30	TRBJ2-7	AWGGGRVGSYEQY
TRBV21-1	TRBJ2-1	ASSKGVPGLEQF